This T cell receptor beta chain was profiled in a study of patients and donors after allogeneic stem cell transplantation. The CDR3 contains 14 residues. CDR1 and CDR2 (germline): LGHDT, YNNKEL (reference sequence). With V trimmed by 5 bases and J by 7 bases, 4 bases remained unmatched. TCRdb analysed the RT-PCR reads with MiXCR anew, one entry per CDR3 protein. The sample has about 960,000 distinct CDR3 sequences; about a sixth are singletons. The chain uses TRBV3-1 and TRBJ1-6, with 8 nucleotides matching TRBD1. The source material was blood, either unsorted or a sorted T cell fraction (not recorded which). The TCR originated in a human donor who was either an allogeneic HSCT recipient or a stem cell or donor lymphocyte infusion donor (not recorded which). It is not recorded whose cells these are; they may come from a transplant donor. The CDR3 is CASSWDRPNSPLHF. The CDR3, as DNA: TGTGCCAGCAGCTGGGACAGGCCAAATTCACCCCTCCACTTT.